A single sample gave rise to the 6 T cell receptor beta chains below, sequenced in a study of T cells in Graves' hyperthyroidism and ophthalmopathy. From RNA transcripts, TCR beta CDR3 regions were amplified. When the TCR CDR3 underwent first-round RT-PCR, the HTBI primer set was used. One entry per CDR3 protein results from TCRdb running MiXCR on the multiplex PCR reads. The table records about 360,000 distinct CDR3 sequences, over 15% of them present only once. Sequenced: blood. Source of these receptors: a young woman with Graves' hyperthyroidism.

About this clonotype: A much larger clone differs by one base, so this may be a read error. V and J are TRBV15 and TRBJ2-7, with D uncertain. The germline V gene encodes CDR1 LNHNV and CDR2 YYDKDF (reference sequence). This CDR3 contains 13 residues. The CDR3 nucleotides are TGTGTCACCAGCAGAGATTCGGCCTCCGAGCAGTACTTC. Its protein product is CVTSRDSASEQYF.

This clonotype turned up a few times. The CDR3 sequence: CASSDRGRSNQPQHF. In DNA, the CDR3 is TGTGCCAGCAGTGACAGGGGAAGAAGCAATCAGCCCCAGCATTTT. This rearrangement joins TRBV2 to TRBJ1-5; a weak D match, TRBD1 (6 bases). The CDR3 sequence is 15 residues long. V was cut by 3 bases and J by 1 base, with 10 bases left in between. Germline CDR1 reads SNHLY; CDR2 reads FYNNEI.

This clonotype was picked up a small number of times. V and J are TRBV7-9 and TRBJ1-5; weak D call: TRBD1 (6 bases). The V end lost 5 bases, the J end lost 4 bases, and 15 bases lay between the germline ends. The CDR3 runs to 15 residues. CDR1 SEHNR and CDR2 FQNEAQ come from the germline V gene (reference sequence). For the CDR3, the DNA is TGTGCCAGCAGCCCAGGGGAGTCTTTGAATCAGCCCCAGCATTTT. Translated: CASSPGESLNQPQHF.

This clonotype was detected a few times. The V call is TRBV2, the J call TRBJ2-4, with a weak D call TRBD1 (6 bases). The CDR3 loop spans 13 amino acids. Germline assignment: CDR1 SNHLY and CDR2 FYNNEI. V was shortened by 1 base and J by 11 bases, with 12 bases between the two germline ends. The CDR3 loop is CASSEGTEGVQYF. CDR3 nucleotide sequence: TGTGCCAGCAGTGAAGGGACAGAAGGGGTTCAGTACTTC.

This clonotype was found many times. Mismatch with germline at one junction end may stem from a read error. The gene calls are TRBV12-3 or TRBV12-4 and TRBJ2-5; 7 positions match TRBD2. The CDR3 is 17 residues long. Written as DNA, the CDR3 is TGTGCCAGCAGCCCTCGGGAGCGGGATCTACTCCAAGAGACCAAGTACTTC. The encoded protein is CASSPRERDLLQETKYF.

This clonotype was recorded many times. The genes are TRBV7-3 and TRBJ2-7, with 8 positions matching TRBD1. CDR3 length: 13 residues. The germline V gene encodes CDR1 SGHTA and CDR2 FQGTGA. V was pared by 4 bases and J by 6 bases, with 5 bases of the junction left unmatched. The CDR3 reads CASSSFQGAEQYF. CDR3 sequence (DNA): TGTGCCAGCAGCTCATTCCAGGGGGCCGAGCAGTACTTC.